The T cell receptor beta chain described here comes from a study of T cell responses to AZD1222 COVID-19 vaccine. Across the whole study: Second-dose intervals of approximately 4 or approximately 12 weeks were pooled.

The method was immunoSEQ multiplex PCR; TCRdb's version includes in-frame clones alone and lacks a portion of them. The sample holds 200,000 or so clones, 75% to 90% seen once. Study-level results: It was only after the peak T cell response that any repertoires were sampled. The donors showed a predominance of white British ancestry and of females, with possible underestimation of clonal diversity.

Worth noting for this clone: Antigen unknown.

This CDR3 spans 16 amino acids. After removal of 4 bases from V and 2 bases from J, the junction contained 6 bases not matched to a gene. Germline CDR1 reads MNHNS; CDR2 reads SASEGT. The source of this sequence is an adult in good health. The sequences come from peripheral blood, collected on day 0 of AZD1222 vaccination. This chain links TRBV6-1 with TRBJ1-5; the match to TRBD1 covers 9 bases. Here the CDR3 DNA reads TGTGCCAGCAGTGCGGGGACAGGGTATCGCAATCAGCCCCAGCATTTT. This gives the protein CASSAGTGYRNQPQHF.